This TCR beta chain emerged from a study of graft-versus-host responses after intestinal transplantation. Overall study findings and caveats: GvH clones were found in recipient marrow; some appeared first in ileum or blood.

With regard to this clone: Its antigen is still unknown.

The CDR3 runs to 16 residues. Trimming shortened V by 3 bases and J by 3 bases, and 15 bases separated the two germline ends. Germline V gene sequence: CDR1 MDHEN, CDR2 SYDVKM. The protocol was immunoSEQ multiplex PCR, while the TCRdb copy is restricted to in-frame clones and leaves out a portion. Counted here are just over 95,000 clones, around 90% occurring once; the ten biggest clones make up around 0.15%. The chain has TRBV28 and TRBJ1-3; D is unresolved. The receptor was derived from a human donor who received an intestinal transplant. Sequenced material: unstimulated CD4+ T cells sorted from spleen or lymph node cells, taken before intestinal transplant. The CDR3 nucleotides are TGTGCCAGCAGTTTGCCCCCGGAGCTGGGTGGAAACACCATATATTTT. Translated, it gives CASSLPPELGGNTIYF. Based on the CDR3 plus reference TRBV28 and TRBJ1-3, the full variable domain is DVKVTQSSRYLVKRTGEKVFLECVQDMDHENMFWYRQDPGLGLRLIYFSYDVKMKEKGDIPEGYSVSREKKERFSLILESASTNQTSMYLCASSLPPELGGNTIYFGEGSWLTVV.